The next 9 T cell receptor beta chains were all read from a single sample in a study of response to subunit inactivated influenza vaccine. Each CDR3 protein is one row after TCRdb ran MiXCR on the RT-PCR reads. Of 500,000 to 700,000 distinct CDR3 sequences in the sample, roughly 23% were seen once. This same sample was also part of a study on T cells expressing NK-cell markers. That report notes: Generation of TCR beta cDNA was performed by 5'RACE template switching incorporating UMIs.

The specimen was CD4+ T cells sorted from PBMCs, collected approximately 12 days after vaccination. These receptors came from a man aged 45-60 years who received an inactivated influenza vaccine.

This clonotype was counted a few times. Here the CDR3 reads CASSTFWGQPQHF. CDR3 bases: TGTGCCAGCAGTACTTTCTGGGGTCAGCCCCAGCATTTT. V is TRBV6-2 or TRBV6-3 and J is TRBJ1-5; D is uncertain. Germline V lookup: CDR1 MNHEY, CDR2 SVGEGT. The CDR3 has 13 residues. The V end was cut by 5 bases, the J end by 6 bases, with 11 bases between.

In this sample, this clonotype turned up a few times. The chain links TRBV18 to TRBJ2-7; D gene unclear. Germline loops: CDR1 KGHSH, CDR2 LQKENI. V lost 2 bases, J lost 1 base, and 12 bases lay in between. The CDR3 is made up of 15 amino acids. The chain's CDR3 is CASSPSGRQSYEQYF. The CDR3 DNA follows: TGTGCCAGCTCACCATCCGGCAGGCAGTCCTACGAGCAGTACTTC.

This clonotype was observed a few times. This chain joins TRBV20-1 and TRBJ2-2; a weak D match, TRBD2 (6 bases). Trimming took 1 base from V and 1 from J, leaving 13 bases between them. CDR1 DFQATT and CDR2 SNEGSKA come from the germline V gene (reference sequence). This CDR3 has 16 residues. The CDR3 region has the DNA TGCAGTGCTAGAGGAGCCCTAGCGTGGAACACCGGGGAGCTGTTTTTT. This codes for CSARGALAWNTGELFF.

The chain uses TRBV14 and TRBJ2-3; D perhaps matches TRBD2 (6 bases). This CDR3 spans 15 amino acids. Germline loops: CDR1 SGHDN, CDR2 FVKESK. V was clipped by 7 bases and J by 4 bases, with 18 bases between them. Here the CDR3 reads CASNPGRGLSDTQYF. The CDR3 bases are TGTGCCAGCAACCCTGGGCGGGGATTGTCAGATACGCAGTATTTT.

This clonotype has a handful of counts. The chain has TRBV7-2 and TRBJ2-7, with a tentative D call TRBD1 (8 bases). The V gene lost 5 bases and the J gene lost 4 bases, with 15 bases spanning the gap. CDR1 and CDR2 (germline): SGHTA, FQGNSA. CDR3 size: 14 residues. The CDR3 sequence: CASSPLQGGYEQYF. CDR3 in DNA: TGTGCCAGCAGCCCGTTACAGGGGGGGTACGAGCAGTACTTC. Drawing the rest from reference TRBV7-2 and TRBJ2-7, the complete variable domain is GAGVSQSPSNKVTEKGKDVELRCDPISGHTALYWYRQSLGQGLEFLIYFQGNSAPDKSGLPSDRFSAERTGGSVSTLTIQRTQQEDSAVYLCASSPLQGGYEQYFGPGTRLTVT.

The rearrangement uses TRBV3-1 and TRBJ1-2, with 7 bases that match TRBD1. Germline V CDR1 and CDR2: LGHDT, YNNKEL (reference sequence). Unmatched junction bases numbered 7, after V lost 7 bases and J lost 5 bases. The CDR3 length is 13 residues. CDR3 in amino acids: CASTLGTAYGYTF. CDR3 DNA: TGTGCCAGCACTTTAGGGACAGCTTATGGCTACACCTTC.

The chain combines TRBV5-1 with TRBJ2-5; 7 nucleotides align to TRBD2. The J segment lost 2 bases and the V segment lost 1 base, leaving 2 bases of the junction unmatched. Germline V CDR1 and CDR2: SGHRS, YFSETQ. This CDR3 spans 14 amino acids. DNA of the CDR3: TGCGCCAGCAGCTTGCTAGCGGCACAAGAGACCCAGTACTTC. It yields the protein CASSLLAAQETQYF.

The gene calls are TRBV7-2 and TRBJ2-3, with D maybe TRBD2 (6 bases). The CDR3 loop spans 15 amino acids. Germline V gene lookup returns CDR1 SGHTA and CDR2 FQGNSA. V dropped 4 bases and J dropped 2 bases, with 13 bases sitting between them. As DNA, the CDR3 is TGTGCCAGCAGCTCGGGACTCCCCTACACAGATACGCAGTATTTT. Protein: CASSSGLPYTDTQYF.

Written as DNA, the CDR3 is TGCGCCAGCAGCCCCTCGGGACAGAAGGTCAATGAGCAGTTCTTC. It specifies CASSPSGQKVNEQFF. The V gene is TRBV5-1, the J gene TRBJ2-1; TRBD1 matches at 7 bases. The CDR3 loop spans 15 amino acids. CDR1 and CDR2 (germline): SGHRS, YFSETQ. The V and J ends lost 4 bases and 6 bases, in that order; junction bases with no gene match: 10.